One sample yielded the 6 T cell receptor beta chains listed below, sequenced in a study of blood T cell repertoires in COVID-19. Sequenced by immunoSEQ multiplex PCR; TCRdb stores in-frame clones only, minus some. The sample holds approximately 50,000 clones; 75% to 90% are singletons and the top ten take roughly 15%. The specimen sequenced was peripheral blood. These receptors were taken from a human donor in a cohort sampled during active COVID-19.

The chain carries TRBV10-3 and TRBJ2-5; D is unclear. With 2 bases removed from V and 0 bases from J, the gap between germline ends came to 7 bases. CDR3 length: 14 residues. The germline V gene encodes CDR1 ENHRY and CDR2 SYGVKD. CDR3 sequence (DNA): TGTGCCATCAGTGAGGGGCAGCACCAAGAGACCCAGTACTTC. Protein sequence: CAISEGQHQETQYF.

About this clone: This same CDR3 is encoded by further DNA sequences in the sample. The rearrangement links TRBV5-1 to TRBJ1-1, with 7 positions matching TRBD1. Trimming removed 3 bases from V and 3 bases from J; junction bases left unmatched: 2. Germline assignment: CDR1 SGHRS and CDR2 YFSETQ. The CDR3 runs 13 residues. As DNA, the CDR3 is TGCGCCAGCAGCTCTCAGGGGGACACTGAAGCTTTCTTT. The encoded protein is CASSSQGDTEAFF.

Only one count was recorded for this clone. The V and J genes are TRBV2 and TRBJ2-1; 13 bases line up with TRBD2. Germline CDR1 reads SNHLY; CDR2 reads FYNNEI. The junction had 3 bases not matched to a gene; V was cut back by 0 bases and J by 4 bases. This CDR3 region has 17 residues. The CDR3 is CASSEAGLAGTYNEQFF. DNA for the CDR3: TGTGCCAGCAGTGAAGCGGGACTAGCGGGAACGTACAATGAGCAGTTCTTC.

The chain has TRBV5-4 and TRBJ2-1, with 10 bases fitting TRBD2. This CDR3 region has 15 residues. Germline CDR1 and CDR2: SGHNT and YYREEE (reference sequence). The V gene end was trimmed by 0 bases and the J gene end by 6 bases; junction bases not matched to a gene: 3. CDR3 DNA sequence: TGTGCCAGCAGCTTGGAGCTAGCGGGGGTCAATGAGCAGTTCTTC. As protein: CASSLELAGVNEQFF.

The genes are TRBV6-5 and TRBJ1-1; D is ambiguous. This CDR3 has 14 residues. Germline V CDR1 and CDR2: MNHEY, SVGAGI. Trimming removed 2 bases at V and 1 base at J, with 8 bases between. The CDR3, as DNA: TGTGCCAGCAGTTACGTTGCGAGGAACACTGAAGCTTTCTTT. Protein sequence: CASSYVARNTEAFF.

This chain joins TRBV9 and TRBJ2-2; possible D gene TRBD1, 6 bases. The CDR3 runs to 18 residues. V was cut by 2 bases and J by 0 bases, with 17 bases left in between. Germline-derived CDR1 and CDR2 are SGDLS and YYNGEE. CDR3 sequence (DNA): TGTGCCAGCAGCGTCGGAGATTTGGGGACACCGAACACCGGGGAGCTGTTTTTT. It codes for CASSVGDLGTPNTGELFF.